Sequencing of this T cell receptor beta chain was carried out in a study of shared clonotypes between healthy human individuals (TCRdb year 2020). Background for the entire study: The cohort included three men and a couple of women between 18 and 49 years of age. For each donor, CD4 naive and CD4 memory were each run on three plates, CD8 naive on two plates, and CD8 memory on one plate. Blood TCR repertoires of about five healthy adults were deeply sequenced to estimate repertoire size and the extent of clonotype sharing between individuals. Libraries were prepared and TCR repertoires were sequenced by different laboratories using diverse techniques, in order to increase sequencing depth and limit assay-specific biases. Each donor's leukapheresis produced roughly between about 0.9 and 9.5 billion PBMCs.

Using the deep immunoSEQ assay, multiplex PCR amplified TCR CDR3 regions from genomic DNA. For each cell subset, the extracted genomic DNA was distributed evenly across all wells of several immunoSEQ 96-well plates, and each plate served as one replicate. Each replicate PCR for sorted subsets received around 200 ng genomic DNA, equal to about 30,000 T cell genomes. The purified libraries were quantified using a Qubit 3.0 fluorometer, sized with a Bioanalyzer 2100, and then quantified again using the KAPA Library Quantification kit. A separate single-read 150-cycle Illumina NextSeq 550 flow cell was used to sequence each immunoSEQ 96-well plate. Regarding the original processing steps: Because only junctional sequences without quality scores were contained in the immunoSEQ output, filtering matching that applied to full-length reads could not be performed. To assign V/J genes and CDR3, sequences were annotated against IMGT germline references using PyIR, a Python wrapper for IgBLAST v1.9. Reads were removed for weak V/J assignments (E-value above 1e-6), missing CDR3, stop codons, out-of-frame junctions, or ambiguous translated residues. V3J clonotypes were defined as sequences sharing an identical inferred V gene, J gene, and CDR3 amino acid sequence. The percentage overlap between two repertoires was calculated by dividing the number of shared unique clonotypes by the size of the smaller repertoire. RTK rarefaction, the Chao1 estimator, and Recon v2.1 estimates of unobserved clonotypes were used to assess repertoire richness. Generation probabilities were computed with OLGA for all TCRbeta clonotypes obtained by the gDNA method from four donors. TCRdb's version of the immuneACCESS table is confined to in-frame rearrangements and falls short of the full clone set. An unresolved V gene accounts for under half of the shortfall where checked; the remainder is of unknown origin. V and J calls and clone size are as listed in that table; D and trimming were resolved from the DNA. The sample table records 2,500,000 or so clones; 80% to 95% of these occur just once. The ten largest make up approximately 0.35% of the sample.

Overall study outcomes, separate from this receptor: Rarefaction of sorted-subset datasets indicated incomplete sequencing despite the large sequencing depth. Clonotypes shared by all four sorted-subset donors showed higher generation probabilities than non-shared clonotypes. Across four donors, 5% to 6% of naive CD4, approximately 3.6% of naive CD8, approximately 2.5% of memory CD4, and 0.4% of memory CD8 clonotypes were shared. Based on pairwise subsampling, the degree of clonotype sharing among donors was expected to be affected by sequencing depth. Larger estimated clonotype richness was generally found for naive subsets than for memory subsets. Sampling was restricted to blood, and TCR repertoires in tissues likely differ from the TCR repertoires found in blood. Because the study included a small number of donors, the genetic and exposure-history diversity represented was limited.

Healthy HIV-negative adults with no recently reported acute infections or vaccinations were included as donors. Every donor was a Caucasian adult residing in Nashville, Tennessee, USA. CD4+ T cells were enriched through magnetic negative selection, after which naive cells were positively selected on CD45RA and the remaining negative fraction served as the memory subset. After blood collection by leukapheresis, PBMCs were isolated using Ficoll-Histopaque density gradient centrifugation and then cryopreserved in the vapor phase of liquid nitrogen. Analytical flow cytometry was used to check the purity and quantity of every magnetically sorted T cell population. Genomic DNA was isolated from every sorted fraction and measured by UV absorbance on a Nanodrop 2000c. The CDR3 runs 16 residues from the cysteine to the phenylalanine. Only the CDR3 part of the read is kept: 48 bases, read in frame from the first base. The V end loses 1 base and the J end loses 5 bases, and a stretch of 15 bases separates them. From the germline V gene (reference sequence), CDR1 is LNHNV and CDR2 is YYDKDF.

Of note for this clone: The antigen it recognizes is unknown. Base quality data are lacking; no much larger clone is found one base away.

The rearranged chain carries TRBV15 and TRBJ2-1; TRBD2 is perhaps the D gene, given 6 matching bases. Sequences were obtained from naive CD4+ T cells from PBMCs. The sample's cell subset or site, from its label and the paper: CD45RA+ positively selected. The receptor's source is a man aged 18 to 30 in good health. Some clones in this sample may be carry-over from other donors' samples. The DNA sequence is TGTGCCACCAGCAGAGGTATGCGGGAAAGGGACAATGAGCAGTTCTTC. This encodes CATSRGMRERDNEQFF.